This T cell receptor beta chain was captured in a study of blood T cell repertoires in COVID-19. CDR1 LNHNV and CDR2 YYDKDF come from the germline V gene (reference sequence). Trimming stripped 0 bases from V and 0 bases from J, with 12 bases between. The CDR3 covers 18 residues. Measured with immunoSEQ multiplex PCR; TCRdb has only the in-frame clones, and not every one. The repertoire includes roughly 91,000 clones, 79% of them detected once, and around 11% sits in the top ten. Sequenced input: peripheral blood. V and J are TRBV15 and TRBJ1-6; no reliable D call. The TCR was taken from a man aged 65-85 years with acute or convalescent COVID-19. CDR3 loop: CATSRDTQASSYNSPLHF. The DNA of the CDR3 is TGTGCCACCAGCAGAGATACGCAGGCGAGCTCCTATAATTCACCCCTCCACTTT.